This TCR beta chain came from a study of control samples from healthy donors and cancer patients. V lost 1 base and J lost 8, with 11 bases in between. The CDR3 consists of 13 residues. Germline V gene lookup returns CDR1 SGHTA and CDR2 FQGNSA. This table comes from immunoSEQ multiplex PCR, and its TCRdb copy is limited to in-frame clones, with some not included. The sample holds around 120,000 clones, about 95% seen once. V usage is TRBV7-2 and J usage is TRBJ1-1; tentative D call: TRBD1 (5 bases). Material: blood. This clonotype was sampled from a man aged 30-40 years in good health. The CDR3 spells CASSLVGAREAFF. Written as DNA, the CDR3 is TGTGCCAGCAGCTTAGTTGGGGCGCGGGAAGCTTTCTTT.